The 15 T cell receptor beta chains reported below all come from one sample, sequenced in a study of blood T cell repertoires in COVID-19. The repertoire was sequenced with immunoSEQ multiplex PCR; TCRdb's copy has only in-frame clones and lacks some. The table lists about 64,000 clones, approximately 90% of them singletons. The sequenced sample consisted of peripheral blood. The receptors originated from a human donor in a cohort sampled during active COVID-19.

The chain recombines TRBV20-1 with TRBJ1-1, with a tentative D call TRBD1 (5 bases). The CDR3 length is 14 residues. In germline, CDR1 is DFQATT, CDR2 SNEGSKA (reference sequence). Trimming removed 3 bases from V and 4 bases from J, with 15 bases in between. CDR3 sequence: CSASSFGRATEAFF. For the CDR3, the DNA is TGCAGTGCTAGTTCCTTTGGCAGGGCCACTGAAGCTTTCTTT.

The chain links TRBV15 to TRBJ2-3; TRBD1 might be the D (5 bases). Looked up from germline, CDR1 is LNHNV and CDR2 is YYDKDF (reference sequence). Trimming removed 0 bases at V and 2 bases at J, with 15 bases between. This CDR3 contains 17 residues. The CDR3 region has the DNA TGTGCCACCAGCAGAGATCTGCCAGGGTCCACCACAGATACGCAGTATTTT. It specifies CATSRDLPGSTTDTQYF.

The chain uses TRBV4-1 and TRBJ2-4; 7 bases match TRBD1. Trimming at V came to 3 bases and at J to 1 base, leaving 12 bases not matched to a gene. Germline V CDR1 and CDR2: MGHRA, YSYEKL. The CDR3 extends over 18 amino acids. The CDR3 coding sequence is TGCGCCAGCAGCCACCCCTTAGCCGAACAGGGGGCCAAAAACATTCAGTACTTC. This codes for CASSHPLAEQGAKNIQYF.

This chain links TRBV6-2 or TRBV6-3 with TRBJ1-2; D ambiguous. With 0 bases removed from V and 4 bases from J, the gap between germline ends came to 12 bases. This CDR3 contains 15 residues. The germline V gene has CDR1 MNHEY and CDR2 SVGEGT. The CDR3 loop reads CASSYSGGSPYGYTF. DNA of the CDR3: TGTGCCAGCAGTTACTCGGGAGGGAGTCCCTATGGCTACACCTTC.

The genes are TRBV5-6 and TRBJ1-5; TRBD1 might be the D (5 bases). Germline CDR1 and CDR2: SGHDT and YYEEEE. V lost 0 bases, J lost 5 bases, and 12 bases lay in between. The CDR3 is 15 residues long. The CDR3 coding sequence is TGTGCCAGCAGCTTGGCGCAGGGCCTTGATCAGCCCCAGCATTTT. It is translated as CASSLAQGLDQPQHF.

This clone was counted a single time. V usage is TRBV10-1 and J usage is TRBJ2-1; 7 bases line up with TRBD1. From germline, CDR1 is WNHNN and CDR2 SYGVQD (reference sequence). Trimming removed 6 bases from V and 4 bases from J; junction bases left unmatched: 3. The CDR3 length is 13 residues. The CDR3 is CASSSTGYNEQFF. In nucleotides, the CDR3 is TGCGCCAGCAGCTCGACAGGGTACAATGAGCAGTTCTTC.

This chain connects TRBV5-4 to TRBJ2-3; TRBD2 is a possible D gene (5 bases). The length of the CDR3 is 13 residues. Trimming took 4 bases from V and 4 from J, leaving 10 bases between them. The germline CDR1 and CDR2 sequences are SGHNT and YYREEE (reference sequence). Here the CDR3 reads CASSQPGSDTQYF. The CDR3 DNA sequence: TGTGCCAGCAGCCAGCCGGGGTCAGATACGCAGTATTTT. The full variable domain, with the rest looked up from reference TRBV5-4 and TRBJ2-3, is ETGVTQSPTHLIKTRGQQVTLRCSSQSGHNTVSWYQQALGQGPQFIFQYYREEENGRGNFPPRFSGLQFPNYSSELNVNALELDDSALYLCASSQPGSDTQYFGPGTRLTVL.

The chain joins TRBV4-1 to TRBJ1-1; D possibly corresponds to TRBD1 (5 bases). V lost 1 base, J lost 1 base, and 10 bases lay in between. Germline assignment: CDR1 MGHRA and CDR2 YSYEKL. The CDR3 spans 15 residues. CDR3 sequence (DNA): TGCGCCAGCAGCCAAGGGACACCCGAGAACACTGAAGCTTTCTTT. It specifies CASSQGTPENTEAFF.

As DNA, the CDR3 is TGCAGCGTCAAACAACCCGGGAGTTTAGAGACCCAGTACTTC. Its translation is CSVKQPGSLETQYF. V gene TRBV29-1 combines with J gene TRBJ2-5; perhaps TRBD2 as D (6 bases). The CDR3 is 14 residues long. V was cut by 6 bases and J by 4 bases, with 18 bases left in between. Germline CDR1 reads SQVTM; CDR2 reads ANQGSEA.

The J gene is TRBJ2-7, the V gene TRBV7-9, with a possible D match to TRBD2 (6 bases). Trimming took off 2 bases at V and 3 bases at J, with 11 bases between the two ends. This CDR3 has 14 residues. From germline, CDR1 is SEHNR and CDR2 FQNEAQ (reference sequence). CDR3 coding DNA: TGTGCCAGCAGCTTAATCGGGAGAGTCTACGAGCAGTACTTC. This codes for CASSLIGRVYEQYF.

The CDR3 protein is CASRVFRDRPETQYF. CDR3 sequence (DNA): TGTGCCAGCAGAGTCTTCCGGGACAGACCAGAGACCCAGTACTTC. This chain uses TRBV28 with TRBJ2-5; TRBD1 aligns across 7 bases. The CDR3 contains 15 residues. The V and J ends lost 6 bases and 4 bases, in that order; junction bases with no gene match: 11. Germline values: CDR1 MDHEN, CDR2 SYDVKM.

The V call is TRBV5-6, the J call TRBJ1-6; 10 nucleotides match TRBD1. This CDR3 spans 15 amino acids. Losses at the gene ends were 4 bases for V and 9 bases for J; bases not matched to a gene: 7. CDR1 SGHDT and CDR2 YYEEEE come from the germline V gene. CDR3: CASSAPGQGFSPLHF. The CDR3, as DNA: TGTGCCAGCAGCGCACCGGGACAGGGGTTTTCACCCCTCCACTTT.

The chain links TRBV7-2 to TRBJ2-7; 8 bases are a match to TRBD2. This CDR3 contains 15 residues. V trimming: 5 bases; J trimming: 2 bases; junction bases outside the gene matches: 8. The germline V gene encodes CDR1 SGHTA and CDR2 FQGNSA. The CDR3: CASSPNSGIAYEQYF. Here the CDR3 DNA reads TGTGCCAGCAGCCCAAATAGCGGGATCGCCTACGAGCAGTACTTC.

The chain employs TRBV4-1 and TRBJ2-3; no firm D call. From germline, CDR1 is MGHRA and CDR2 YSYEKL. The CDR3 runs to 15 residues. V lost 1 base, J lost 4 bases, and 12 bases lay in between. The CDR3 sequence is CASSQGSGWADTQYF. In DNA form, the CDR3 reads TGCGCCAGCAGCCAAGGGAGTGGTTGGGCAGATACGCAGTATTTT.

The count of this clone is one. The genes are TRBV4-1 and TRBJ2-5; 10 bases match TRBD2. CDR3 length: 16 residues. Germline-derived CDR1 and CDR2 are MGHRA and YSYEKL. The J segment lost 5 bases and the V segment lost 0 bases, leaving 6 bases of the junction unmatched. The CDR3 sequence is CASSQDPSGSLETQYF. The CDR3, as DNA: TGCGCCAGCAGCCAAGATCCTAGCGGGAGTCTCGAGACCCAGTACTTC.